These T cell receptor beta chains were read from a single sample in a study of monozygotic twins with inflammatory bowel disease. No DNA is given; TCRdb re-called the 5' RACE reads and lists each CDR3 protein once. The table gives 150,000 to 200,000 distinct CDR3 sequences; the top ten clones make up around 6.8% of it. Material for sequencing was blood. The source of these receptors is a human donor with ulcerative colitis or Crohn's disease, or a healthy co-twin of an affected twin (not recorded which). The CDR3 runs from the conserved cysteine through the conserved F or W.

CDR3aa: CASSPYRANTGELFF
j_gene: TRBJ2-2
len: 15
v_gene: TRBV18

CDR3aa: CASSSPGTGFHSGANVLTF
j_gene: TRBJ2-6
len: 19
v_gene: TRBV5-1

CDR3aa: CASSPGDRGQYEQYF
j_gene: TRBJ2-7
len: 15
v_gene: TRBV5-1

CDR3aa: CASSFTGKGYTF
j_gene: TRBJ1-2
len: 12
v_gene: TRBV7-9

CDR3aa: CSADHLAALADTQYF
j_gene: TRBJ2-3
len: 15
v_gene: TRBV20-1

CDR3aa: CASSILWQNTEAFF
j_gene: TRBJ1-1
len: 14
v_gene: TRBV19

CDR3aa: CASRSAGTGRNEQFF
j_gene: TRBJ2-1
len: 15
v_gene: TRBV5-1

CDR3aa: CASSLAGDEQYF
j_gene: TRBJ2-7
len: 12
v_gene: TRBV6-6

CDR3aa: CASRYLWSGSYNEQFF
j_gene: TRBJ2-1
len: 16
v_gene: TRBV28

CDR3aa: CSARERRGRPQETQYF
j_gene: TRBJ2-5
len: 16
v_gene: TRBV20-1

CDR3aa: CSARAGQVTNSPLHF
j_gene: TRBJ1-6
len: 15
v_gene: TRBV20-1

CDR3aa: CASSPRLAGGPGELFF
j_gene: TRBJ2-2
len: 16
v_gene: TRBV7-6

CDR3aa: CSATDSNRDQPQHF
j_gene: TRBJ1-5
len: 14
v_gene: TRBV20-1

CDR3aa: CASSMRQGANSPLHF
j_gene: TRBJ1-6
len: 15
v_gene: TRBV5-1

CDR3aa: CASSSTGAWEEAFF
j_gene: TRBJ1-1
len: 14
v_gene: TRBV27

CDR3aa: CAWSASGGITDTQYF
j_gene: TRBJ2-3
len: 15
v_gene: TRBV30

CDR3aa: CASSLDLGDYGYTF
j_gene: TRBJ1-2
len: 14
v_gene: TRBV5-4

CDR3aa: CASSLFSHTEAFF
j_gene: TRBJ1-1
len: 13
v_gene: TRBV7-9

CDR3aa: CASSRGPSSYNEQFF
j_gene: TRBJ2-1
len: 15
v_gene: TRBV14

CDR3aa: CASSQPGVSYEQYF
j_gene: TRBJ2-7
len: 14
v_gene: TRBV18

CDR3aa: CASSYTDYEQYF
j_gene: TRBJ2-7
len: 12
v_gene: TRBV7-2

CDR3aa: CASSVNPTSVIGELFF
j_gene: TRBJ2-2
len: 16
v_gene: TRBV7-3

CDR3aa: CASSLGEGGWSNQPQHF
j_gene: TRBJ1-5
len: 17
v_gene: TRBV7-9

CDR3aa: CASAPGGSYNEQFF
j_gene: TRBJ2-1
len: 14
v_gene: TRBV12-3/TRBV12-4

CDR3aa: CASSRGPSYEQYF
j_gene: TRBJ2-7
len: 13
v_gene: TRBV6-6

CDR3aa: CASSQGFDRDSYEQYF
j_gene: TRBJ2-7
len: 16
v_gene: TRBV5-6

CDR3aa: CASSSRLTSGGGTDTQYF
j_gene: TRBJ2-3
len: 18
v_gene: TRBV11-2

CDR3aa: CASSDMAGRRNQPQHF
j_gene: TRBJ1-5
len: 16
v_gene: TRBV2

CDR3aa: CSAERTDTYEQYF
j_gene: TRBJ2-7
len: 13
v_gene: TRBV20-1

CDR3aa: CASTLGTAGEQFF
j_gene: TRBJ2-1
len: 13
v_gene: TRBV6-6

CDR3aa: CAISEEGLADWGSYNEQFF
j_gene: TRBJ2-1
len: 19
v_gene: TRBV10-3

CDR3aa: CASSRWTGKAYEQYF
j_gene: TRBJ2-7
len: 15
v_gene: TRBV11-2

CDR3aa: CASSGQMNTEAFF
j_gene: TRBJ1-1
len: 13
v_gene: TRBV18

CDR3aa: CASRQWWLLRLETQYF
j_gene: TRBJ2-5
len: 16
v_gene: TRBV5-6

CDR3aa: CSARSGSSYNEQFF
j_gene: TRBJ2-1
len: 14
v_gene: TRBV20-1

CDR3aa: CASSYGLVGINEQFF
j_gene: TRBJ2-1
len: 15
v_gene: TRBV6-5

CDR3aa: CASSPGVGTAYEQYF
j_gene: TRBJ2-7
len: 15
v_gene: TRBV7-8

CDR3aa: CSARDQSYSNQPQHF
j_gene: TRBJ1-5
len: 15
v_gene: TRBV20-1

CDR3aa: CASSPPDRGRNTIYF
j_gene: TRBJ1-3
len: 15
v_gene: TRBV28

CDR3aa: CASSLDRAGYTF
j_gene: TRBJ1-2
len: 12
v_gene: TRBV28

CDR3aa: CSARNTGEQPQHF
j_gene: TRBJ1-5
len: 13
v_gene: TRBV20-1

CDR3aa: CAISNKGGGSSYNEQFF
j_gene: TRBJ2-1
len: 17
v_gene: TRBV10-3

CDR3aa: CSAREPPPTEKLFF
j_gene: TRBJ1-4
len: 14
v_gene: TRBV20-1

CDR3aa: CASYGQGHSPLHF
j_gene: TRBJ1-6
len: 13
v_gene: TRBV2

CDR3aa: CASSAGQTLYSNQPQHF
j_gene: TRBJ1-5
len: 17
v_gene: TRBV5-5

CDR3aa: CASSVEQGATYEQYF
j_gene: TRBJ2-7
len: 15
v_gene: TRBV9

CDR3aa: CASSMTASNEKLFF
j_gene: TRBJ1-4
len: 14
v_gene: TRBV5-1

CDR3aa: CASSRDRLKETQYF
j_gene: TRBJ2-5
len: 14
v_gene: TRBV7-2

CDR3aa: CASSLRHKNTEAFF
j_gene: TRBJ1-1
len: 14
v_gene: TRBV5-4

CDR3aa: CASSESYNEQFF
j_gene: TRBJ2-1
len: 12
v_gene: TRBV25-1

CDR3aa: CASSPGQPSTNEKLFF
j_gene: TRBJ1-4
len: 16
v_gene: TRBV3-1

CDR3aa: CASSHETGNDEQFF
j_gene: TRBJ2-1
len: 14
v_gene: TRBV5-4

CDR3aa: CSAPDRETRNYGYTF
j_gene: TRBJ1-2
len: 15
v_gene: TRBV20-1

CDR3aa: CASSPSGTGRNTEAFF
j_gene: TRBJ1-1
len: 16
v_gene: TRBV7-2

CDR3aa: CAWSVAASFYEQYF
j_gene: TRBJ2-7
len: 14
v_gene: TRBV30

CDR3aa: CASRSGLRGVEQFF
j_gene: TRBJ2-1
len: 14
v_gene: TRBV11-2

CDR3aa: CASSWLAGTGELFF
j_gene: TRBJ2-2
len: 14
v_gene: TRBV5-1